One sample yielded the 21 T cell receptor beta chains listed below, sequenced in a study of blood T cell repertoires in COVID-19. Libraries were prepared by immunoSEQ multiplex PCR; TCRdb keeps only in-frame clonotypes and omits some of them. The table records 110,000 or so clones, 84% of them present only once. The sample consisted of peripheral blood. The source is a woman aged 45 to 65 with acute or convalescent COVID-19.

V usage is TRBV3-1 (or the pseudogene TRBV3-2) and J usage is TRBJ1-2; 7 bases agree with TRBD1. V dropped 4 bases and J dropped 4; count of bases not matched to a gene: 6. CDR1 and CDR2 (germline): LGHDT, YNNKEL (reference sequence). The CDR3 has 14 residues. In DNA form, the CDR3 reads TGTGCCAGCAGCCTTACAGGGGTCCTCTATGGCTACACCTTC. Amino acids: CASSLTGVLYGYTF.

This chain connects TRBV10-1 to TRBJ2-3; a possible D gene is TRBD1 (6 bases). CDR3 length: 13 amino acids. Deletions cut 6 bases from V and 0 bases from J, with 7 bases between. CDR1 and CDR2 from the germline V gene are WNHNN and SYGVQD (reference sequence). The CDR3 sequence is CASSRGSTDTQYF. DNA for the CDR3: TGCGCCAGCAGCAGGGGAAGCACAGATACGCAGTATTTT.

The J gene is TRBJ1-2, the V gene TRBV28, with D perhaps TRBD1 (5 bases). The germline gives CDR1 MDHEN, CDR2 SYDVKM. The CDR3 totals 13 residues. Trimming stripped 11 bases from V and 1 base from J, with 14 bases between. This chain's CDR3 is CALGEGNNYGYTF. The DNA of the CDR3 is TGTGCCTTGGGGGAGGGGAATAACTATGGCTACACCTTC.

The chain has TRBV30 and TRBJ1-2; D possibly corresponds to TRBD1 (5 bases). Trimming took 2 bases from V and 8 from J, leaving 12 bases between them. CDR1 GTSNPN and CDR2 SVGIG come from the germline V gene (reference sequence). This CDR3 is 12 amino acids long. CDR3 sequence reads: CAWSLGGVGYTF. CDR3 coding DNA: TGTGCCTGGAGTCTGGGGGGGGTCGGCTACACCTTC.

J is TRBJ2-7 and V is TRBV5-6; TRBD1 matches 8 bases. Germline CDR1 SGHDT, CDR2 YYEEEE. With 0 bases clipped from V and 2 bases from J, the junction kept 7 bases outside the gene matches. This CDR3 has 16 residues. The DNA of the CDR3 is TGTGCCAGCAGCTTGGGCCTCCGGACAGGGACCTACGAGCAGTACTTC. The encoded protein is CASSLGLRTGTYEQYF.

The chain carries TRBV5-6 and TRBJ2-3, with a weak D call TRBD2 (7 bases). V was pared by 3 bases and J by 4 bases, with 18 bases between. Germline V gives CDR1 SGHDT, CDR2 YYEEEE. The CDR3 extends over 16 amino acids. The CDR3 region is CASSSQTRGGSDTQYF. The DNA for the CDR3 is TGTGCCAGCAGCTCACAGACTAGGGGGGGCTCAGATACGCAGTATTTT.

V usage is TRBV7-3 and J usage is TRBJ1-2; 8 nucleotides agree with TRBD1. The V segment lost 6 bases and the J segment 3 bases; nucleotides outside the gene matches: 9. CDR1 is SGHTA and CDR2 is FQGTGA in the germline V gene. The CDR3 runs to 15 residues. The CDR3 spells CASSPGAGGYYGYTF. The CDR3 DNA is TGTGCCAGCAGTCCCGGGGCAGGGGGCTACTATGGCTACACCTTC.

This clone occurred a few times. J is TRBJ1-4 and V is TRBV20-1; 7 positions agree with TRBD1. The CDR3 has 15 amino acids. V lost 3 bases, J lost 3 bases, and 7 bases stayed unmatched. Germline CDR1 reads DFQATT; CDR2 reads SNEGSKA (reference sequence). The CDR3 DNA follows: TGCAGTGCTAGTCCAACAGGGGTCCCTAATGAAAAACTGTTTTTT. Its protein is CSASPTGVPNEKLFF.

The V and J genes are TRBV20-1 and TRBJ2-7; D is ambiguous. Germline V gene lookup returns CDR1 DFQATT and CDR2 SNEGSKA (reference sequence). V dropped 3 bases and J dropped 0 bases, with 6 bases sitting between them. The CDR3 runs to 12 residues. CDR3 nucleotides: TGCAGTGCTAGTTACGGCTCCTACGAGCAGTACTTC. Its translation: CSASYGSYEQYF.

The chain is built from TRBV9 and TRBJ1-4; no firm D call. V was cut by 0 bases and J by 8 bases, with 14 bases left in between. Germline V CDR1 and CDR2: SGDLS, YYNGEE. The CDR3 has 15 amino acids. The CDR3 DNA sequence: TGTGCCAGCAGCGTAGCGATAGGGAGGGCCGAAAAACTGTTTTTT. This codes for CASSVAIGRAEKLFF. The full variable domain, completed using reference TRBV9 and TRBJ1-4, is DSGVTQTPKHLITATGQRVTLRCSPRSGDLSVYWYQQSLDQGLQFLIQYYNGEERAKGNILERFSAQQFPDLHSELNLSSLELGDSALYFCASSVAIGRAEKLFFGSGTQLSVL.

This sequence joins TRBV6-1 and TRBJ1-2; D uncertain. CDR1 and CDR2 (germline): MNHNS, SASEGT. The ends were cut back, 3 bases at V and 5 bases at J, with 7 bases in the middle. CDR3 length: 12 residues. The CDR3 reads CASSDRQYGYTF. DNA of the CDR3: TGTGCCAGCAGTGACAGACAATATGGCTACACCTTC.

The CDR3 here is CASHESRTGTEAFF. The CDR3 bases are TGTGCCAGTCACGAATCACGGACAGGGACTGAAGCTTTCTTT. The V and J genes are TRBV19 and TRBJ1-1; TRBD1 agrees at 8 bases. Germline values: CDR1 LNHDA, CDR2 SQIVND (reference sequence). The CDR3 extends over 14 amino acids. V dropped 8 bases and J dropped 5; count of bases not matched to a gene: 10. Full variable domain (outside the CDR3, taken from reference TRBV19 and TRBJ1-1): DGGITQSPKYLFRKEGQNVTLSCEQNLNHDAMYWYRQDPGQGLRLIYYSQIVNDFQKGDIAEGYSVSREKKESFPLTVTSAQKNPTAFYLCASHESRTGTEAFFGQGTRLTVV.

This clone was found a few times. V gene TRBV30 combines with J gene TRBJ1-1, with a possible D match to TRBD1 (5 bases). Trimming took off 3 bases at V and 3 bases at J, with 11 bases between the two ends. In germline, CDR1 is GTSNPN, CDR2 SVGIG (reference sequence). This CDR3 region has 13 residues. CDR3 residues: CAWRSGVHTEAFF. The CDR3 coding sequence is TGTGCCTGGAGGTCGGGGGTGCACACTGAAGCTTTCTTT.

The chain carries TRBV5-1 and TRBJ2-5, with D possibly being TRBD1 (5 bases). The V gene lost 1 base and the J gene lost 2 bases, with 6 bases spanning the gap. Germline-derived CDR1 and CDR2 are SGHRS and YFSETQ. The CDR3 consists of 13 residues. CDR3 coding DNA: TGCGCCAGCAGCTTGAAGGGGCAAGAGACCCAGTACTTC. Translating it yields CASSLKGQETQYF.

This sequence joins TRBV30 and TRBJ1-6; D remains unclear. Trimming stripped 0 bases from V and 5 bases from J, with 11 bases between. CDR1 GTSNPN and CDR2 SVGIG come from the germline V gene (reference sequence). The CDR3 covers 15 residues. The CDR3: CAWSVTEPHNSPLHF. DNA of the CDR3: TGTGCCTGGAGTGTAACAGAGCCCCATAATTCACCCCTCCACTTT.

The chain joins TRBV19 to TRBJ2-1; 12 positions match TRBD2. The CDR3 sequence is 15 residues long. Germline CDR1 and CDR2: LNHDA and SQIVND (reference sequence). J gave up 5 bases and V 7 bases, and 6 bases lay outside the gene matches. This chain's CDR3 is CASTPTSGGHNEQFF. The CDR3 DNA is TGTGCCAGTACCCCGACTAGCGGGGGACACAATGAGCAGTTCTTC.

Note on this clone: The sample holds other DNA sequences that translate to the same CDR3. The CDR3 region has the DNA TGTGCCAGCTCACCACAGAAAACAGCTATGAACACTGAAGCTTTCTTT. Its protein is CASSPQKTAMNTEAFF. This chain connects TRBV18 to TRBJ1-1; D ambiguous. Germline V gives CDR1 KGHSH, CDR2 LQKENI. The length of the CDR3 is 16 residues. Trimming shortened V by 1 base and J by 0 bases, and 12 bases separated the two germline ends.

This clone appeared a few times. This chain links TRBV2 with TRBJ1-5; D is possibly TRBD1 (5 bases). Germline V gene lookup returns CDR1 SNHLY and CDR2 FYNNEI. The germline V and J ends were trimmed by 7 bases and 3 bases, with 16 bases remaining between them. There are 15 residues in the CDR3. CDR3 residues: CASNRQRPDNQPQHF. CDR3 DNA sequence: TGTGCCAGCAACCGACAGAGACCAGACAATCAGCCCCAGCATTTT.

The chain combines TRBV28 with TRBJ1-6; 8 bases match TRBD1. J gave up 6 bases and V 1 base, and 5 bases lay outside the gene matches. The CDR3 is 16 residues long. The germline gives CDR1 MDHEN, CDR2 SYDVKM. The CDR3: CASSLFPGQANSPLHF. The CDR3 nucleotides read TGTGCCAGCAGTTTATTCCCGGGACAGGCTAATTCACCCCTCCACTTT.

This clone was observed once. The rearrangement uses TRBV28 and TRBJ1-2; 9 nucleotides match TRBD1. This CDR3 is built from 14 residues. CDR1 and CDR2 from the germline V gene are MDHEN and SYDVKM. V dropped 2 bases and J dropped 6; count of bases not matched to a gene: 4. The CDR3 is CASSLMGQGDGYTF. CDR3 sequence (DNA): TGTGCCAGCAGTTTAATGGGACAGGGAGATGGCTACACCTTC.

This clone was counted once. The chain recombines TRBV11-2 with TRBJ1-2; TRBD1 matches 8 bases. J was trimmed by 5 bases and V by 1 base; bases with no gene match: 9. The germline CDR1 and CDR2 sequences are SGHAT and FQNNGV. The CDR3 extends over 16 amino acids. In DNA, the CDR3 is TGTGCCAGCAGCTTAGGGGGGACAGGACAGTCGTATGGCTACACCTTC. Protein: CASSLGGTGQSYGYTF.